The source of this T cell receptor beta chain is a study of a mutant IDH1 vaccine in newly diagnosed glioma (dated by TCRdb to the early 2020s). At the level of the whole study: Across visits V03 through V10, patients got a total of eight vaccinations, given in weeks 1, 3, 5, 7, 11, 15, 19 and 23. Vaccination was initiated 4-6 weeks after radiotherapy alone, or concurrently with temozolomide cycles in the chemotherapy-containing groups. Prior to enrollment, patients had been given standard therapy consisting of radiotherapy alone, temozolomide alone, or radiochemotherapy with temozolomide, with the combination given to most patients. Of the 25 to 35 patients who were treated, around 62% were male and 37.5% were female, and the mean age was around 43 years. For exploratory analyses, fewer than 30 treated patients had longitudinal TCRB deep sequencing done wherever samples were available. Peripheral blood was collected at six visits: V03 (baseline), V05, V07, V10, V12 and V13.

The investigation overall reported the following: Across multiple MHC alleles, vaccine-induced immune responses were seen in 90% to 95% of patients. Changes in the top peripheral T cell clonotypes picked up by TCRB sequencing did not appear to be linked to pseudoprogression. Selection of PBMC samples for TCRB deep sequencing was based on availability. The authors noted that analyses of patient blood samples could not be reproduced because of sample limitations.

This specimen's time point label, interpreted: week 23, last vaccination. Each vaccine dose, consisting of 300 ug of a 20-mer mutant IDH1 peptide in Montanide, was administered subcutaneously with topical imiquimod. All donors had newly diagnosed IDH1-mutant astrocytomas of WHO grade 3 or 4 that showed loss of nuclear ATRX. The samples were drawn from NOA16, a multicentre, single-arm, open-label phase I trial in Germany that tested a mutant IDH1 peptide vaccine in humans for the first time. Genomic DNA for TCRB sequencing was isolated from EDTA blood with the DNeasy Blood and Tissue Kit. For this clone: What this receptor recognizes is not known. No per-base quality is available; no much larger clone lies one base away.

The library relied on the immunoSEQ multiplex PCR assay. The hsTCRB Kit was used according to the manufacturer's protocol to amplify rearranged TCR beta chain sequences. Sequencing of TCRB libraries was carried out on an Illumina MiSeq. Concerning the study's data processing: The kit vendor's proprietary platform handled demultiplexing, trimming and gene mapping. In TCRdb, the immuneACCESS table is reduced to in-frame sequences with V and J assigned. These tables do not hold every clone; where another copy was compared, an unresolved V gene accounts for under half, and the others remain unexplained. That table furnishes V, J and clone size, whereas the DNA furnished D and trimming. The sample table records about 82,000 clones; approximately 85% of these occur just once. The ten largest clonotypes hold 2% to 2.5% of the sample. The clonotype originates from a man in his thirties or forties with glioma. Some clones in this sample may be carry-over from other donors' samples. The sample here was PBMCs, taken from a glioma patient whose treatment included an IDH1 peptide vaccine.

The sequenced DNA is TGTGCCAGCAGCACCATTATCTTGGGACGGCATTCACCCCTCCACTTT. This is translated as CASSTIILGRHSPLHF. The chain links TRBV21-1 with TRBJ1-6. TRBV21-1 is recorded as a pseudogene. The CDR3 numbers 16 residues from cysteine through phenylalanine. Only the CDR3 portion is preserved as DNA: 48 bases, with reading frame beginning at the first base.